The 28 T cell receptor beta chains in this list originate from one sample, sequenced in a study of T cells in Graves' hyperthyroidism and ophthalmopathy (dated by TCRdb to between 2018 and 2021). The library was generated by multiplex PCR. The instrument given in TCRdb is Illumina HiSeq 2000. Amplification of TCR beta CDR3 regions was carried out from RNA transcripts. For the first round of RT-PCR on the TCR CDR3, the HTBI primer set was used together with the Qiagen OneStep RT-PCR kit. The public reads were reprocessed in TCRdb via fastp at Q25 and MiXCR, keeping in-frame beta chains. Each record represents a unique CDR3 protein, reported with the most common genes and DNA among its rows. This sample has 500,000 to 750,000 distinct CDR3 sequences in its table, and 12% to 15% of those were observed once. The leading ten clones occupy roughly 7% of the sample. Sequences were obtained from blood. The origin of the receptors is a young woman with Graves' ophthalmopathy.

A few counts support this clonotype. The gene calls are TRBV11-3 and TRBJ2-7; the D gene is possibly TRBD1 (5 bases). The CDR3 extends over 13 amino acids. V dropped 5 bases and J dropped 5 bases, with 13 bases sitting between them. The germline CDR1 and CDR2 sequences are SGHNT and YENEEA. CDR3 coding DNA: TGTGCCAGCAGCGTCGCTAGGGGCCACGAGCAGTACTTC. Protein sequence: CASSVARGHEQYF.

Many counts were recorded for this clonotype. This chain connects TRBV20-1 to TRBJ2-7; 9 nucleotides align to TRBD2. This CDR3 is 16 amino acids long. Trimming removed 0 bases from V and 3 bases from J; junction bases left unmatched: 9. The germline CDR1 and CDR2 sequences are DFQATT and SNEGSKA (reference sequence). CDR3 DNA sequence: TGCAGTGCTAGAGATTTAGCGGGAGAGACTCTCTACGAGCAGTACTTC. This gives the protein CSARDLAGETLYEQYF.

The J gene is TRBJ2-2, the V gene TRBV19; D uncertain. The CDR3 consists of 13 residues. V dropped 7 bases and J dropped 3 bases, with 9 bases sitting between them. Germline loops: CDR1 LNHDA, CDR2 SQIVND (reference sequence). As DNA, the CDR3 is TGTGCCAGTACCATAAGGGACACCGGGGAGCTGTTTTTT. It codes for CASTIRDTGELFF.

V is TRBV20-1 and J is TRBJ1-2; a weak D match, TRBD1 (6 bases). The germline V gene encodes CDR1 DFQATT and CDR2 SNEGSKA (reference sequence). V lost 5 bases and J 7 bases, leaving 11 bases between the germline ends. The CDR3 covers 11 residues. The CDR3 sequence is CSAQRGGGYTF. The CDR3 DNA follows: TGCAGTGCTCAAAGGGGGGGTGGCTACACCTTC.

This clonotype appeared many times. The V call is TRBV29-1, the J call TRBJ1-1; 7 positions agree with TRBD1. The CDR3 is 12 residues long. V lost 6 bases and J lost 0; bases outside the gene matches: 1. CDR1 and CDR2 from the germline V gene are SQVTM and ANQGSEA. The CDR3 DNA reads TGCAGCGTGGGACAGTTGAACACTGAAGCTTTCTTT. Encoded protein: CSVGQLNTEAFF.

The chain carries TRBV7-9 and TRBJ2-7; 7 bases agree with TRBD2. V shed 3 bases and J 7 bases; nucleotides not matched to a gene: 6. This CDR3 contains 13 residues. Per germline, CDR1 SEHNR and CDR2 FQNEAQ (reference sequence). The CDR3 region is CASSFIGAGEQYF. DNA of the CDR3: TGTGCCAGCAGCTTCATTGGAGCGGGAGAGCAGTACTTC.

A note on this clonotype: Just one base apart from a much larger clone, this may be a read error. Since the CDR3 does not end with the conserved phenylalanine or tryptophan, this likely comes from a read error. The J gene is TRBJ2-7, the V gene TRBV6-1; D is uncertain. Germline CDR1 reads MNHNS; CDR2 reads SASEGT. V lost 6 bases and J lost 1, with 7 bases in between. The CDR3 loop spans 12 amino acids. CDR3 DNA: TGTGCCAGCAGCGGCCTTTCCTACGAGCAGTACCTC. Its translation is CASSGLSYEQYL.

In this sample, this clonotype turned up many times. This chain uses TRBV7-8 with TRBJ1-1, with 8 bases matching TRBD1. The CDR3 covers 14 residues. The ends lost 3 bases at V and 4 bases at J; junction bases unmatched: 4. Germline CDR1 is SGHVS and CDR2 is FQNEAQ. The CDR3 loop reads CASSFRQGLTEAFF. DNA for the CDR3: TGTGCCAGCAGCTTCAGACAGGGGCTCACTGAAGCTTTCTTT.

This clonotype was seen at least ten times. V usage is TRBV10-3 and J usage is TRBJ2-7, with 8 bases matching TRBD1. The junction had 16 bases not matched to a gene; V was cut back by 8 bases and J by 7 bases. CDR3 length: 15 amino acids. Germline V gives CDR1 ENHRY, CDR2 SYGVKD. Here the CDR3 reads CAIARGNQGAGEQYF. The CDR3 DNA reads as TGTGCCATCGCTCGGGGTAATCAGGGGGCGGGGGAGCAGTACTTC.

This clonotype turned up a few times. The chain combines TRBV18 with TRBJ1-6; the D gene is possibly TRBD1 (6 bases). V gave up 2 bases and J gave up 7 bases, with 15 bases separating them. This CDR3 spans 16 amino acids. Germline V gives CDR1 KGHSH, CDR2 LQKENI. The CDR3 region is CASSPMETGPNSPLHF. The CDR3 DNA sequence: TGTGCCAGCTCACCAATGGAGACAGGTCCAAATTCACCCCTCCACTTT. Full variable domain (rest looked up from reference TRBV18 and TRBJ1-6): NAGVMQNPRHLVRRRGQEARLRCSPMKGHSHVYWYRQLPEEGLKFMVYLQKENIIDESGMPKERFSAEFPKEGPSILRIQQVVRGDSAAYFCASSPMETGPNSPLHFGNGTRLTVT.

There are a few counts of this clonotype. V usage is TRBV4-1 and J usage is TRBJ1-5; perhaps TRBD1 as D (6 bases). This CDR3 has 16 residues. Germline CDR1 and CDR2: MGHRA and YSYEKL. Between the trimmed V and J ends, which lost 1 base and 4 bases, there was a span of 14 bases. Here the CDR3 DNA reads TGCGCCAGCAGCCAAGCGATGACAGGACTAAATCAGCCCCAGCATTTT. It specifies CASSQAMTGLNQPQHF.

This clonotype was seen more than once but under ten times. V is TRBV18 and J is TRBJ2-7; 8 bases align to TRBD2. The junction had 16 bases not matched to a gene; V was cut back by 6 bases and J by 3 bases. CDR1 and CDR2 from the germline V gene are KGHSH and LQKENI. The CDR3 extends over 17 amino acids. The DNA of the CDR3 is TGTGCCAGCTCCCTCTACAAGGCGGGAGGCACCCACTACGAGCAGTACTTC. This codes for CASSLYKAGGTHYEQYF.

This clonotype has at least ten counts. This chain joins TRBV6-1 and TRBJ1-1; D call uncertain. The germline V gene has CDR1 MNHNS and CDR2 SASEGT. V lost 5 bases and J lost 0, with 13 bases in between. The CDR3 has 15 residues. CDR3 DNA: TGTGCCAGCAGTTCGGCTGCGCGGTTGAACACTGAAGCTTTCTTT. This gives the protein CASSSAARLNTEAFF.

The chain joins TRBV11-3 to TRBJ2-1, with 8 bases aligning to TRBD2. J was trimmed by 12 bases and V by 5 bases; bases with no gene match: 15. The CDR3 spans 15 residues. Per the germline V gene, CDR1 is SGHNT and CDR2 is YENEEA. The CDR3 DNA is TGTGCCAGCAGCACTCGGACTAGCTCAAAGGGTGGGCAGTTCTTC. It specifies CASSTRTSSKGGQFF.

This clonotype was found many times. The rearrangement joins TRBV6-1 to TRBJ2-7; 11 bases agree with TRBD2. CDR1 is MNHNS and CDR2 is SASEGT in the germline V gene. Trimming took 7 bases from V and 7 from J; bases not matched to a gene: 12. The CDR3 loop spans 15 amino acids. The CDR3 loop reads CASNKGTSGPREQYF. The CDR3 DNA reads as TGTGCCAGCAATAAAGGGACTAGCGGTCCGAGGGAGCAGTACTTC.

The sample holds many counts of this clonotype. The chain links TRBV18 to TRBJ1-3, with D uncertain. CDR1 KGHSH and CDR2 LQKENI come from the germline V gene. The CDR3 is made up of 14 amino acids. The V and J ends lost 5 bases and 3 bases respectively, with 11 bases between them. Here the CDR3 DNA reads TGTGCCAGCTCAGAGGCAGCTCGTGGAAACACCATATATTTT. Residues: CASSEAARGNTIYF.

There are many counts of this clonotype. CDR3 coding DNA: TGTGCCACCAGTGATGGGACAGGGGGCTACGAGCAGTACTTC. Translated: CATSDGTGGYEQYF. The chain joins TRBV24-1 to TRBJ2-7; 11 bases line up with TRBD1. The V gene end was trimmed by 3 bases and the J gene end by 3 bases; junction bases not matched to a gene: 0. Germline CDR1 reads KGHDR; CDR2 reads SFDVKD. The CDR3 spans 14 residues.

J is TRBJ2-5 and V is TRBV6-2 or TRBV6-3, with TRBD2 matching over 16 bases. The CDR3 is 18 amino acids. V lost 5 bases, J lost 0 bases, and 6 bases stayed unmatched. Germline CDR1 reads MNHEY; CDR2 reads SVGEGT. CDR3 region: CASSLGTSGRGDQETQYF. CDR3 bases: TGTGCCAGCAGTCTGGGGACTAGCGGGAGGGGGGACCAAGAGACCCAGTACTTC.

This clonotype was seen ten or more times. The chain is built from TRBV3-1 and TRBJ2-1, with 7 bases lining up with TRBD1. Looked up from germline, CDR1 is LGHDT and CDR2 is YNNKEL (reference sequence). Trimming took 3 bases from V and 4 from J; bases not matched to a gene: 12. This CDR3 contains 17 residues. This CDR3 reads CASSHLNKGQWYNEQFF. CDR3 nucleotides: TGTGCCAGCAGCCACTTAAACAAGGGACAGTGGTACAATGAGCAGTTCTTC.

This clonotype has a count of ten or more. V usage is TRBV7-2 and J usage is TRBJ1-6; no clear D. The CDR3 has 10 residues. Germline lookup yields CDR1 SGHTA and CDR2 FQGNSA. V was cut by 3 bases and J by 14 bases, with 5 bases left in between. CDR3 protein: CASSFGTLHF. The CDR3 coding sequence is TGTGCCAGCAGCTTTGGGACCCTCCACTTT.

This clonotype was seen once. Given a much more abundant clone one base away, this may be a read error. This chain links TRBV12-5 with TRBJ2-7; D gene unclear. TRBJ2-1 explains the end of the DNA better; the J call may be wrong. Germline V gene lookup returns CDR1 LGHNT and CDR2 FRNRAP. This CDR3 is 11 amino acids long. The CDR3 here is CASGAVYEQFF. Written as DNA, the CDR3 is TGTGCTAGTGGTGCGGTCTACGAGCAGTTCTTC.

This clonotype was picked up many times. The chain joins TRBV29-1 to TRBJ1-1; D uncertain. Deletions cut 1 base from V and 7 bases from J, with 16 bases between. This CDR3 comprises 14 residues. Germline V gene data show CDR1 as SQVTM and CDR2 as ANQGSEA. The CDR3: CSVEARENQFEAFF. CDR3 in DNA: TGCAGCGTTGAAGCACGCGAGAACCAGTTTGAAGCTTTCTTT.

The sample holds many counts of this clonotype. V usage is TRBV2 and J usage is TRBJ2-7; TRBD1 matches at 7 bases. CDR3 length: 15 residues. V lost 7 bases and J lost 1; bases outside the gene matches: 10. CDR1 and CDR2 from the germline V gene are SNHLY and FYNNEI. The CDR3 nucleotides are TGTGCCAGCATCGAAGGTGGGACAGCGTCCTACGAGCAGTACTTC. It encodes CASIEGGTASYEQYF.

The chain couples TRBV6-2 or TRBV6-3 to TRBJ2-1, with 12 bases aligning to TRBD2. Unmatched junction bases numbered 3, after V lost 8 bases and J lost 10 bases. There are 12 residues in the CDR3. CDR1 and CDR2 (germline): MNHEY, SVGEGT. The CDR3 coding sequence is TGTGCCAGCGCGACTAGCGGGGGAGAGCAGTTCTTC. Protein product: CASATSGGEQFF.

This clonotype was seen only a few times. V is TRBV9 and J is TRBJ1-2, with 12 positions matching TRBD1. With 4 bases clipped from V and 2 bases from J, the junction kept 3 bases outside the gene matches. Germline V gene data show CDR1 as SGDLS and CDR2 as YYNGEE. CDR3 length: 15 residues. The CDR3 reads CASSFGTGGNYGYTF. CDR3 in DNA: TGTGCCAGCAGCTTCGGGACAGGGGGCAACTATGGCTACACCTTC.

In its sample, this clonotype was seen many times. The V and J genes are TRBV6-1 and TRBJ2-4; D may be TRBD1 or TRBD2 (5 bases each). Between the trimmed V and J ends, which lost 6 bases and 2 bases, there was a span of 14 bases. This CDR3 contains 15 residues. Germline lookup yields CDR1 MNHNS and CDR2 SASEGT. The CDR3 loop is CASSGAGSTKNIQYF. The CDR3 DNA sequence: TGTGCCAGCAGCGGGGCAGGGAGCACCAAAAACATTCAGTACTTC.

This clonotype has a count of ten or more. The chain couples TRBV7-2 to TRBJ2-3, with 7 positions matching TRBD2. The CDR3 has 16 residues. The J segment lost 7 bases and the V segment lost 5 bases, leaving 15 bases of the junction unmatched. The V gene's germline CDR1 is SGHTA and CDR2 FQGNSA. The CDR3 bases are TGTGCCAGCAGCGTACGAGGGCTAGCGGTTGGCTATACGCAGTATTTT. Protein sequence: CASSVRGLAVGYTQYF.

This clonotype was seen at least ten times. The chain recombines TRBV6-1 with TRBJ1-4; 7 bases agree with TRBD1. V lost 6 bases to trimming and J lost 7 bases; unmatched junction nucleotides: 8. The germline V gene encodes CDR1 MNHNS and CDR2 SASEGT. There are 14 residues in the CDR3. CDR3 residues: CASSPGTVSEKLFF. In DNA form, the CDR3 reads TGTGCCAGCAGCCCCGGGACAGTCAGTGAAAAACTGTTTTTT.